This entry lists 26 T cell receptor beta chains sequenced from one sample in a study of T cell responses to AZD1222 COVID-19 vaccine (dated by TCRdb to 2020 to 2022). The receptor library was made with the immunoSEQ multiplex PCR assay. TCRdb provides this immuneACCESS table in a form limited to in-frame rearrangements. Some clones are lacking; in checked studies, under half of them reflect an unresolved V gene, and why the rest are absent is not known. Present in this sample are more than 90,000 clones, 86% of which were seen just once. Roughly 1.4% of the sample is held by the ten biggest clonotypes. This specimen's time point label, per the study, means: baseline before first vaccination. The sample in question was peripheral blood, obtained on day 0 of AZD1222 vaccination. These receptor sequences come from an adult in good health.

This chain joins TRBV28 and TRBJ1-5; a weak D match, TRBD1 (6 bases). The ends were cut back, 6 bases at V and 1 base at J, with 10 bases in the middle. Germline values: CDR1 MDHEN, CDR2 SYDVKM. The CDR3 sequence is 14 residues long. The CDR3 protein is CASRKGQSNQPQHF. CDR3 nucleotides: TGTGCCAGCAGGAAGGGACAAAGCAATCAGCCCCAGCATTTT.

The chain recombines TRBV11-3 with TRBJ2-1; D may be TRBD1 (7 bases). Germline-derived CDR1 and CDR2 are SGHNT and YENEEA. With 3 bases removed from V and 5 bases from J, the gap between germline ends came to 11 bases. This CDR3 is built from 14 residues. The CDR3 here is CASSFRGVHNEQFF. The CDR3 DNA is TGTGCCAGCAGCTTCAGGGGGGTACACAATGAGCAGTTCTTC.

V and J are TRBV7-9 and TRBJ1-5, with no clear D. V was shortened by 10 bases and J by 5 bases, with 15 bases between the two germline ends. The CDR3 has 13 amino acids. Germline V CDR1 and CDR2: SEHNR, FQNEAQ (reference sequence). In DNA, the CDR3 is TGTGCCATCACCAGAGGAGAGGATCAGCCCCAGCATTTT. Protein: CAITRGEDQPQHF. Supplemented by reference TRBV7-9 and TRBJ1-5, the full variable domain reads DTGVSQNPRHKITKRGQNVTFRCDPISEHNRLYWYRQTLGQGPEFLTYFQNEAQLEKSRLLSDRFSAERPKGSFSTLEIQRTEQGDSAMYLCAITRGEDQPQHFGDGTRLSIL.

This chain's CDR3 is CASSFPGQGSYEQYF. The CDR3 region has the DNA TGTGCCAGTAGTTTCCCGGGACAGGGTTCCTACGAGCAGTACTTC. V and J are TRBV19 and TRBJ2-7; TRBD1 matches at 9 bases. CDR1 is LNHDA, CDR2 SQIVND, per germline (reference sequence). CDR3 length: 15 amino acids. With 5 bases clipped from V and 1 base from J, the junction kept 6 bases outside the gene matches.

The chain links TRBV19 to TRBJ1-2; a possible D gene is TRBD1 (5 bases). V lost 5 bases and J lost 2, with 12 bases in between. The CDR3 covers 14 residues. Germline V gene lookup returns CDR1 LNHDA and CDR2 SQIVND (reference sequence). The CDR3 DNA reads TGTGCCAGTAGTTTGAGCAGGGCGAACTATGGCTACACCTTC. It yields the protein CASSLSRANYGYTF.

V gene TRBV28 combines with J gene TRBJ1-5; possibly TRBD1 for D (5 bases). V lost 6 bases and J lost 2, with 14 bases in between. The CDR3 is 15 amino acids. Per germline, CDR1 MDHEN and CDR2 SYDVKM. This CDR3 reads CASSPTGRGNQPQHF. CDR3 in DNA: TGTGCCAGCAGCCCTACAGGAAGGGGCAATCAGCCCCAGCATTTT.

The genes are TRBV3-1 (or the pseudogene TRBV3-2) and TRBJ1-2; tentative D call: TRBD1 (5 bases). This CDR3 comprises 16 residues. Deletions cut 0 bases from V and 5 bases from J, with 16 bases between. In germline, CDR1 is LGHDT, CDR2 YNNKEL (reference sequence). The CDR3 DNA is TGTGCCAGCAGCCAAGAAGCATACCAGGGAGAGTATGGCTACACCTTC. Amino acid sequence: CASSQEAYQGEYGYTF.

CDR3: CASSIPGVAANTEAFF. The DNA for the CDR3 is TGTGCCAGTAGTATACCCGGGGTCGCGGCGAACACTGAAGCTTTCTTT. The genes are TRBV19 and TRBJ1-1; D is uncertain. Between the trimmed V and J ends, which lost 2 bases and 1 base, there was a span of 14 bases. The CDR3 contains 16 residues. Germline V gene sequence: CDR1 LNHDA, CDR2 SQIVND (reference sequence).

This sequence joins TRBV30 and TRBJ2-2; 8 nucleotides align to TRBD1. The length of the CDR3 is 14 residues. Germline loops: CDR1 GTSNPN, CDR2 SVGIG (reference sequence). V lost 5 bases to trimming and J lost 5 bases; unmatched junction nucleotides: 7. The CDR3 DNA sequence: TGTGCCTGGGTGCGACAGGGGATGACCGGGGAGCTGTTTTTT. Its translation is CAWVRQGMTGELFF. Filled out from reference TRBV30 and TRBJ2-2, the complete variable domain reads SQTIHQWPATLVQPVGSPLSLECTVEGTSNPNLYWYRQAAGRGLQLLFYSVGIGQISSEVPQNLSASRPQDRQFILSSKKLLLSDSGFYLCAWVRQGMTGELFFGEGSRLTVL.

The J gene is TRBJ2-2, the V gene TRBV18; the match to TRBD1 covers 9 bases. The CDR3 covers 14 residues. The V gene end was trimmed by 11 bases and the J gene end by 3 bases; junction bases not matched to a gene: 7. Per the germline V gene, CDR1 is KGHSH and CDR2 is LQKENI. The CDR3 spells CAGNDRGDTGELFF. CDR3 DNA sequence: TGTGCCGGAAACGACAGGGGGGACACCGGGGAGCTGTTTTTT.

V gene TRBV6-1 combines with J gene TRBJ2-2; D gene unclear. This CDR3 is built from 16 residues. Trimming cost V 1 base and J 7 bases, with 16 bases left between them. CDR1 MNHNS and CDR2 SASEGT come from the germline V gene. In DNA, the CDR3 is TGTGCCAGCAGTGAAGAGGCCCCGGCGTGGGGCGGGGAGCTGTTTTTT. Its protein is CASSEEAPAWGGELFF.

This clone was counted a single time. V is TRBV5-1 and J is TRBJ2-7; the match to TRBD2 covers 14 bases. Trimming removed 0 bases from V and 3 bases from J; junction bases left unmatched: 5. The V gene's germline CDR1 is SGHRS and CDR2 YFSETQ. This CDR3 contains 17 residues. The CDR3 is CASSLATSGRALYEQYF. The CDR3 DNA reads TGCGCCAGCAGCTTGGCGACTAGCGGGAGGGCCCTCTACGAGCAGTACTTC.

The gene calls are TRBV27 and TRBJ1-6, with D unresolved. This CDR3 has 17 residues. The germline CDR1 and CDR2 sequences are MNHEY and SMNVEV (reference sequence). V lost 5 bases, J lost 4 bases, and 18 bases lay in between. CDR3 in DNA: TGTGCCAGCAGTCCCACTATGGATGGGCGATATAATTCACCCCTCCACTTT. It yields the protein CASSPTMDGRYNSPLHF.

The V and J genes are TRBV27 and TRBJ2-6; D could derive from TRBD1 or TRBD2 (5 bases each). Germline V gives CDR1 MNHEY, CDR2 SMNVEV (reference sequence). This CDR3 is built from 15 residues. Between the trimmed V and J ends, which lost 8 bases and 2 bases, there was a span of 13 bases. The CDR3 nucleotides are TGTGCCAGCCGAGGGGTACTGACTGGGGCCAACGTCCTGACTTTC. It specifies CASRGVLTGANVLTF.

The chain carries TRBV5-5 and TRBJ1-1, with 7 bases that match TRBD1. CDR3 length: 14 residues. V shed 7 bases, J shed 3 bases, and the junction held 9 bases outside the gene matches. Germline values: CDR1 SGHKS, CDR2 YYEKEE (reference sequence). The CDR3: CASDKGARDTEAFF. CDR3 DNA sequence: TGTGCCAGCGATAAGGGGGCGCGGGACACTGAAGCTTTCTTT.

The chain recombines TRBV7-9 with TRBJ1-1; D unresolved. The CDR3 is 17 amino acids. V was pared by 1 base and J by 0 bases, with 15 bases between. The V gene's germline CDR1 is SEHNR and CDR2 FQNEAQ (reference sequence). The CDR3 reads CASSLVSWFPMNTEAFF. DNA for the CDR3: TGTGCCAGCAGCTTAGTTTCCTGGTTCCCGATGAACACTGAAGCTTTCTTT.

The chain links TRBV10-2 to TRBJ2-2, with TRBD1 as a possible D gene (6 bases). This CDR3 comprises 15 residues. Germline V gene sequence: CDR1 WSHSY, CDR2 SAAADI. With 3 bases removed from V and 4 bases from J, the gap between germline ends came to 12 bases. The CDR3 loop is CASSDWGPGTGELFF. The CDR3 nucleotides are TGCGCCAGCAGTGACTGGGGGCCAGGCACCGGGGAGCTGTTTTTT.

The CDR3 loop reads CASSLSGYNEQFF. DNA for the CDR3: TGTGCCAGCAGCTTAAGTGGGTACAATGAGCAGTTCTTC. The chain uses TRBV7-3 and TRBJ2-1, with D unresolved. The germline CDR1 and CDR2 sequences are SGHTA and FQGTGA. V lost 1 base and J 4 bases, leaving 5 bases between the germline ends. The CDR3 is 13 amino acids.

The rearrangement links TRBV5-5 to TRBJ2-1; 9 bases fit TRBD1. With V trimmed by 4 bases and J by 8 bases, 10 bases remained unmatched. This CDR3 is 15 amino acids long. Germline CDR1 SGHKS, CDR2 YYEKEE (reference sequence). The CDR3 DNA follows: TGTGCCAGCAGCCTGGGACAGGGCATTAGGGATGAGCAGTTCTTC. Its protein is CASSLGQGIRDEQFF.

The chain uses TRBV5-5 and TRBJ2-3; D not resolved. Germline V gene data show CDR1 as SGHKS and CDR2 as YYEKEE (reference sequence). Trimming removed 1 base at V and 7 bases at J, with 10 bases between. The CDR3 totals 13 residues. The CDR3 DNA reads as TGTGCCAGCAGCTTGACCGTGCCAAATACGCAGTATTTT. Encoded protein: CASSLTVPNTQYF.

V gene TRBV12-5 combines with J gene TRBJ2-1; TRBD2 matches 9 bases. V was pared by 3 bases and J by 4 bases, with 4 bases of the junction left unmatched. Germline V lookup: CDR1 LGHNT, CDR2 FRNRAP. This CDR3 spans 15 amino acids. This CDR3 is CASGFSGSRYNEQFF. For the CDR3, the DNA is TGTGCTAGTGGTTTTAGCGGGAGTAGGTACAATGAGCAGTTCTTC.

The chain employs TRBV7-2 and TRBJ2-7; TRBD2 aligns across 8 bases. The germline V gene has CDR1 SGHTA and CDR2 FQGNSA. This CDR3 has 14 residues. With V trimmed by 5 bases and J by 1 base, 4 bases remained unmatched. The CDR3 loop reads CASSRTSLSYEQYF. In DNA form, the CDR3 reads TGTGCCAGCAGCCGGACTAGCTTATCCTACGAGCAGTACTTC.

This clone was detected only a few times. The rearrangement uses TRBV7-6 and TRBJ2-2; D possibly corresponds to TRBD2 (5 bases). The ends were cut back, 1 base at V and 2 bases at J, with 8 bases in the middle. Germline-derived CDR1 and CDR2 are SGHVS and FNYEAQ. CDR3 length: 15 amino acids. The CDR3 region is CASSLGLSNTGELFF. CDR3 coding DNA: TGTGCCAGCAGCTTAGGACTATCTAACACCGGGGAGCTGTTTTTT.

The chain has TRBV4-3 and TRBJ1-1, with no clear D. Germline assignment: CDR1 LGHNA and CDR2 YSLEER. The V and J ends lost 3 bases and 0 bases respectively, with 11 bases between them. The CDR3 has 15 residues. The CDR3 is CASSQAGILNTEAFF. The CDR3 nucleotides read TGCGCCAGCAGCCAGGCGGGAATCCTGAACACTGAAGCTTTCTTT.

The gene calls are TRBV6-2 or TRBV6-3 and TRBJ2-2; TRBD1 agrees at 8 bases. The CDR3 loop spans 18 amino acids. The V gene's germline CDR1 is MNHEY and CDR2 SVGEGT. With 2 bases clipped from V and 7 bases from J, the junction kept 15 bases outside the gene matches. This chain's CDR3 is CASSYQGWRQGSIGELFF. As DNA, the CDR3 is TGTGCCAGCAGTTACCAAGGGTGGCGACAGGGGAGTATCGGGGAGCTGTTTTTT.

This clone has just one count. CDR3 in amino acids: CASSRGENYGYTF. For the CDR3, the DNA is TGTGCCAGCAGCCGCGGCGAGAACTATGGCTACACCTTC. V is TRBV11-2 and J is TRBJ1-2; D call uncertain. The CDR3 loop spans 13 amino acids. Trimming pared 5 bases from V and 2 bases from J, leaving 9 bases between. Germline V CDR1 and CDR2: SGHAT, FQNNGV.